Here is one TCR beta chain with its context. The antigen remains unidentified. The sample originates from a study of T cell responses to AZD1222 COVID-19 vaccine. General study findings and limits: Baseline testing showed seropositivity in only a handful of AZD1222 recipients. Spike-specific TCR breadth and depth went up after people got two AZD1222 doses. A mostly white British donor set with more females was recruited, and clonal diversity was possibly underestimated. Reportedly, nearly half of unique spike TCRs recognized epitopes outside B.1.351/B.1.1.7 mutations.

The CDR3 totals 16 residues. CDR1 and CDR2 from the germline V gene are GTSNPN and SVGIG (reference sequence). Trimming removed 2 bases from V and 4 bases from J; junction bases left unmatched: 12. Assay used: immunoSEQ multiplex PCR; TCRdb lists only in-frame clones, some missing. The profile covers 190,000 or so clones, with approximately 90% appearing a single time and around 26% taken by the ten largest. This sequence was found in an adult who received the AZD1222 COVID-19 vaccine. Sequencing was performed on peripheral blood, taken 28 days after the second AZD1222 dose. The V call is TRBV30, the J call TRBJ2-5, with TRBD2 matching 8 bases. CDR3 DNA: TGTGCCTGGAGTATCCTTAGCGGGACTGGCGGAGAGACCCAGTACTTC. Its translation: CAWSILSGTGGETQYF.